The clone carrying this T cell receptor beta chain has ten or more counts. This entry comes from a study of early T cells in non-severe SARS-CoV-2 infection. TCRdb ran MiXCR on the 5' RACE reads and lists one entry per CDR3 protein. The table has 95,000 to 150,000 distinct CDR3 sequences, more than 13% seen once. The sample comprised whole blood. This sequence originates from an adult who was a healthcare worker with PCR-confirmed SARS-CoV-2 infection or an uninfected control (not recorded which).

CDR3 in amino acids: CASSPGDTGELFF. In nucleotides, the CDR3 is TGTGCCAGCTCCCCAGGGGACACCGGGGAGCTGTTTTTT. This sequence joins TRBV18 and TRBJ2-2, with D perhaps matching TRBD1 (6 bases). This CDR3 is built from 13 residues. The V end lost 6 bases, the J end lost 3 bases, and 8 bases lay between the germline ends. CDR1 is KGHSH, CDR2 LQKENI, per germline.